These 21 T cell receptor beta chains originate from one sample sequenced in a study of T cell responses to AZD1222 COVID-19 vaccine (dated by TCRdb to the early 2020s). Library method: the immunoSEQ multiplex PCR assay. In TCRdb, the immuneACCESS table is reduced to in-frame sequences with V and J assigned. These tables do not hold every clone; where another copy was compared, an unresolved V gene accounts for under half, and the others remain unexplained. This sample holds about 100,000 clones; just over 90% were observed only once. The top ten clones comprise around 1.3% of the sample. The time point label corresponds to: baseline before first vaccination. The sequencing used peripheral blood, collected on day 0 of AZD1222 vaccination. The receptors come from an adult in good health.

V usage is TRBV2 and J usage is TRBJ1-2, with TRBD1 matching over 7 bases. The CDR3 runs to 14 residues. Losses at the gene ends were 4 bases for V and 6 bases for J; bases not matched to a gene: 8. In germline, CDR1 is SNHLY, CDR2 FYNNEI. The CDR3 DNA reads TGTGCCAGCAGTGCATGGACAGGCAGAAATGGCTACACCTTC. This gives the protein CASSAWTGRNGYTF.

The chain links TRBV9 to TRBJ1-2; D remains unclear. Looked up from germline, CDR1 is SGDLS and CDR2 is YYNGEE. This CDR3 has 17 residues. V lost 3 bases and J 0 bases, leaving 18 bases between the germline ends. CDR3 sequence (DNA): TGTGCCAGCAGCGCTGGTGAAGGGTTACTCCCTAACTATGGCTACACCTTC. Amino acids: CASSAGEGLLPNYGYTF.

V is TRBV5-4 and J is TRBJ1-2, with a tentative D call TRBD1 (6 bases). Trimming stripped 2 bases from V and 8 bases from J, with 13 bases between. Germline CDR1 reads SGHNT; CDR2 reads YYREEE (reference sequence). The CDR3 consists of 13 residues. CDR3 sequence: CASSLFGDTGYTF. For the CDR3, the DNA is TGTGCCAGCAGCTTATTCGGGGACACCGGCTACACCTTC.

The CDR3 sequence is CASSSYGGGAYEQYF. For the CDR3, the DNA is TGTGCCAGCAGTAGCTATGGCGGGGGAGCCTACGAGCAGTACTTC. The V and J genes are TRBV6-5 and TRBJ2-7; 7 nucleotides agree with TRBD2. The CDR3 covers 15 residues. V dropped 5 bases and J dropped 2; count of bases not matched to a gene: 9. Germline V gene lookup returns CDR1 MNHEY and CDR2 SVGAGI.

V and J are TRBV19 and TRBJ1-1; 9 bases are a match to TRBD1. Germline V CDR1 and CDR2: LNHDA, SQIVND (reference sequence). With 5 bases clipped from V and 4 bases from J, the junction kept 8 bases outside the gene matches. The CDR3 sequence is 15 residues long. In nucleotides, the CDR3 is TGTGCCAGTAGTGAAGTTGGACAGGGGAGCACTGAAGCTTTCTTT. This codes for CASSEVGQGSTEAFF.

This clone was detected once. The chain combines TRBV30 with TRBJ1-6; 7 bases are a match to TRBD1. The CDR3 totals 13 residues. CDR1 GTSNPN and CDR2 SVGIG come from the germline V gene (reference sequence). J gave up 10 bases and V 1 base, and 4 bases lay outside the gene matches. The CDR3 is CAWSARDRSPLHF. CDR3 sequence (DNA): TGTGCCTGGAGTGCCCGGGACAGATCACCCCTCCACTTT.

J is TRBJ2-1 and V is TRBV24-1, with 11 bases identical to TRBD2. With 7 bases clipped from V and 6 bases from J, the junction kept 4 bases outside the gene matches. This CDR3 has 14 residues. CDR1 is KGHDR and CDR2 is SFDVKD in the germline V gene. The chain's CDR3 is CATRSGTSGNEQFF. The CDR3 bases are TGTGCCACCAGGTCCGGGACTAGCGGCAATGAGCAGTTCTTC.

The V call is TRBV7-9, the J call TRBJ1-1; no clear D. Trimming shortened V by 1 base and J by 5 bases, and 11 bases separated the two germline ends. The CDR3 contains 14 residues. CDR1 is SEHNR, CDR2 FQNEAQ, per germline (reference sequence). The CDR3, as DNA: TGTGCCAGCAGCTTAGAGGCATCCGTTACTGAAGCTTTCTTT. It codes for CASSLEASVTEAFF. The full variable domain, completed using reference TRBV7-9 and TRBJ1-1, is DTGVSQNPRHKITKRGQNVTFRCDPISEHNRLYWYRQTLGQGPEFLTYFQNEAQLEKSRLLSDRFSAERPKGSFSTLEIQRTEQGDSAMYLCASSLEASVTEAFFGQGTRLTVV.

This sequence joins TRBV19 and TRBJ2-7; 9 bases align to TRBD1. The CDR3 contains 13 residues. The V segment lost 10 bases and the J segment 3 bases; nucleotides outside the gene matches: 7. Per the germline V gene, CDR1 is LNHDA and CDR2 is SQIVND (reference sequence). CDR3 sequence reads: CATQGGQGYEQYF. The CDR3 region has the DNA TGTGCCACCCAAGGGGGACAGGGCTACGAGCAGTACTTC.

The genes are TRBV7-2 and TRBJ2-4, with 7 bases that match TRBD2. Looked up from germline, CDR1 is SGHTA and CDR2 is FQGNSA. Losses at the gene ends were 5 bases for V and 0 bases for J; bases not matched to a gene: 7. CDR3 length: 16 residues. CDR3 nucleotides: TGTGCCAGCAGCCCACGGGGGGTCCTAGCCAAAAACATTCAGTACTTC. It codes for CASSPRGVLAKNIQYF.

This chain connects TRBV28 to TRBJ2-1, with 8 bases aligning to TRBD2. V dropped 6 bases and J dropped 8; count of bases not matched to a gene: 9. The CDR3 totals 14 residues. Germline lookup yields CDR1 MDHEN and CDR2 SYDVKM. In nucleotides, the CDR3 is TGTGCCAGCAGGTACGGGGGGGTGAATGATGAGCAGTTCTTC. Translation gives CASRYGGVNDEQFF.

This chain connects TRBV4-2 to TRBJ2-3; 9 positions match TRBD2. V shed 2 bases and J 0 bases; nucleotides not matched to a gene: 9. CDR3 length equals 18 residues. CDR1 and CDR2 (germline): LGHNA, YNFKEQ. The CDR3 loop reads CASSQSLAGVGSTDTQYF. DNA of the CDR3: TGTGCCAGCAGCCAATCCTTAGCGGGGGTGGGAAGCACAGATACGCAGTATTTT.

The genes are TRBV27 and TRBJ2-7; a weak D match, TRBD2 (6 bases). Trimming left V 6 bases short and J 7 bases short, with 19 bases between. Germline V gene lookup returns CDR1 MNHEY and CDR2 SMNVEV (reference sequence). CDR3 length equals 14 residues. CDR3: CASSPRGFGGEQYF. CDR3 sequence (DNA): TGTGCCAGCAGCCCTCGTGGTTTTGGGGGGGAGCAGTACTTC.

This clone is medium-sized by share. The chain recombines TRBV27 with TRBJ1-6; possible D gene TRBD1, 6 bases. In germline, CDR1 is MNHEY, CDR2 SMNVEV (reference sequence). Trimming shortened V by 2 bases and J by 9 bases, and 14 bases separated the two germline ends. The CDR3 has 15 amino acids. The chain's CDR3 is CASSLTTGRGSPLHF. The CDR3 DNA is TGTGCCAGCAGTTTAACCACAGGGAGAGGTTCACCCCTCCACTTT.

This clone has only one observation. In DNA, the CDR3 is TGTGCCAGCCGATCCGGGACAGGGTTGAACACTGAAGCTTTCTTT. Amino acid sequence: CASRSGTGLNTEAFF. V gene TRBV2 combines with J gene TRBJ1-1, with 9 bases fitting TRBD1. This CDR3 region has 15 residues. The germline V gene has CDR1 SNHLY and CDR2 FYNNEI. V was pared by 8 bases and J by 0 bases, with 7 bases of the junction left unmatched.

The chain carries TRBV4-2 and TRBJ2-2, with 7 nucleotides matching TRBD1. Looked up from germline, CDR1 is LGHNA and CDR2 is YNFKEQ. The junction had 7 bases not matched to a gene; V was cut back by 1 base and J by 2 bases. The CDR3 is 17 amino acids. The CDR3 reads CASSQAVDRSNTGELFF. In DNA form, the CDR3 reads TGTGCCAGCAGCCAAGCGGTGGACAGGAGTAACACCGGGGAGCTGTTTTTT.

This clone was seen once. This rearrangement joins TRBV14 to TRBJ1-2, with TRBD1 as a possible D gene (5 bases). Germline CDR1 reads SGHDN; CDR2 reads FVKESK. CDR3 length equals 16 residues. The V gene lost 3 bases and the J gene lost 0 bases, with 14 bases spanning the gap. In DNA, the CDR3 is TGTGCCAGCAGCCAGGAAGCGGGGGAGACTAACTATGGCTACACCTTC. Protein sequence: CASSQEAGETNYGYTF.

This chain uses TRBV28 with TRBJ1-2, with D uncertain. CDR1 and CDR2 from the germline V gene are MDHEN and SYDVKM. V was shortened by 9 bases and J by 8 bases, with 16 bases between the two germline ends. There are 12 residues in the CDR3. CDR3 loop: CASGPRRRGYTF. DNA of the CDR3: TGTGCCAGTGGCCCGAGACGTCGGGGCTACACCTTC.

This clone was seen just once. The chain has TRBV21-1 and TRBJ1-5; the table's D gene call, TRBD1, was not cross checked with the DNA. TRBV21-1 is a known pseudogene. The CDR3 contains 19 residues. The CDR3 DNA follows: TGTGCCAGCAGCAAATCGAGTCGCCACCGCCGGGACAGGAATCAGCCCCAGCATTTT. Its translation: CASSKSSRHRRDRNQPQHF.

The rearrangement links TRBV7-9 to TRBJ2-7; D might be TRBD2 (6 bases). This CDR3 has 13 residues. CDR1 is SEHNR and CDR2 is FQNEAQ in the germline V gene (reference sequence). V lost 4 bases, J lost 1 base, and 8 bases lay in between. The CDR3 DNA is TGTGCCAGCAGCTCCGGGACTTCCTACGAGCAGTACTTC. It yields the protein CASSSGTSYEQYF.

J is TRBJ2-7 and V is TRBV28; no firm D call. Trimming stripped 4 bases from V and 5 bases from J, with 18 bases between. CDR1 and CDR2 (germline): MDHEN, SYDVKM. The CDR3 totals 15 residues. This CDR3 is CASSSGAWVRDEQYF. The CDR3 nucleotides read TGTGCCAGCAGTTCCGGTGCCTGGGTTAGGGACGAGCAGTACTTC.